This entry describes one TCR beta chain. CDR3 length equals 13 residues. The V gene's germline CDR1 is MNHEY and CDR2 SVGAGI. The V segment lost 6 bases and the J segment 4 bases; nucleotides outside the gene matches: 5. PCR was performed using 60 Vbeta and 13 Jbeta primers. Clones were read by immunoSEQ multiplex PCR, and TCRdb kept only the in-frame ones, dropping some. The repertoire holds 150,000 or so clones, with about 80% as singletons. The data are from a study of cytomegalovirus exposure and HLA in healthy donors. Material: PBMCs. The chain couples TRBV6-5 to TRBJ2-5, with TRBD1 identical over 7 bases. This clonotype originated in a man aged 30 to 45 in good health and CMV-seropositive. The CDR3 is CASSEGQIETQYF. The CDR3 DNA reads TGTGCCAGCAGCGAGGGACAGATAGAGACCCAGTACTTC.